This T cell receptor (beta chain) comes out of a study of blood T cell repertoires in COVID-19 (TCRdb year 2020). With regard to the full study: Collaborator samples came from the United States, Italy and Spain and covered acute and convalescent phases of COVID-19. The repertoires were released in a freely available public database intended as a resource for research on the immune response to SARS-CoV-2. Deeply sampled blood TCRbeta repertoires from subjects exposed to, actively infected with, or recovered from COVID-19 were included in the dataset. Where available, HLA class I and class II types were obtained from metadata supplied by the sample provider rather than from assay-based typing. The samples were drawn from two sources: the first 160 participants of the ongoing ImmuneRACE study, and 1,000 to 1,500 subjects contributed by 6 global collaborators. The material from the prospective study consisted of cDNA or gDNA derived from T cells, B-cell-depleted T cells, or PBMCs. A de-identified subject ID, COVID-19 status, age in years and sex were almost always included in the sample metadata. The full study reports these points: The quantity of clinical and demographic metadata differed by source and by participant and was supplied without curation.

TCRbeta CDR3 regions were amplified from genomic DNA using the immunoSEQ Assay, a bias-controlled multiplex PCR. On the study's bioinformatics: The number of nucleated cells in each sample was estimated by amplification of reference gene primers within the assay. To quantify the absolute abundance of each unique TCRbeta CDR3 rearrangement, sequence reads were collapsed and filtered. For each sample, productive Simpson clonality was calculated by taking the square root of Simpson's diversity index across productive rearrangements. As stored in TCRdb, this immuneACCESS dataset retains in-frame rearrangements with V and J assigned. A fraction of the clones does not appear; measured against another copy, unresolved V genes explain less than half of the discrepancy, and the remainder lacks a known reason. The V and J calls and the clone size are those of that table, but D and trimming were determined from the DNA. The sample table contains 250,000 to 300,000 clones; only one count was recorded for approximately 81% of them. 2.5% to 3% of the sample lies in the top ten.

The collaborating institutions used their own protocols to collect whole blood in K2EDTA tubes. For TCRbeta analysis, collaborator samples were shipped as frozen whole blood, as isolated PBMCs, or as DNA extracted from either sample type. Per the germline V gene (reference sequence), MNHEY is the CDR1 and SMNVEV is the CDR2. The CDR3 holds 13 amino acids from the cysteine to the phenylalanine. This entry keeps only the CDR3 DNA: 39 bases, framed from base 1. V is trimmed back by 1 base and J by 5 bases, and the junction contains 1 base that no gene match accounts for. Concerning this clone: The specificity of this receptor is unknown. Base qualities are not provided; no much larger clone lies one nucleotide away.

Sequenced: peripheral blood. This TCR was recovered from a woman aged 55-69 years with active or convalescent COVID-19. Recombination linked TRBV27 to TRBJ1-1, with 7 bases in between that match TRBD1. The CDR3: CASSLYRGTEAFF. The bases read TGTGCCAGCAGTTTATACAGGGGTACTGAAGCTTTCTTT.